The entry below gives a single T cell receptor beta chain sequence along with its context. The sample comes from a study of glioma-infiltrating T cells. The iRepertoire nested amplicon-rescue multiplex PCR amplified TCR alpha and beta CDR3s from RNA. Tissue mRNA or PBMC total RNA, roughly 100-400 ng, went into one-step reverse transcription and amplification. TCRdb re-derived calls from the multiplex PCR reads in MiXCR, one entry per CDR3 protein. This sample has over 120,000 distinct CDR3 sequences, with around 40% found just once. The sample was glioma tissue, nonneoplastic brain tissue, or PBMCs (not recorded which). The receptor was derived from a human donor with low-grade glioma or glioblastoma, undergoing nonglioma brain surgery, or in good health (not recorded which).

The CDR3 bases are TGTGCCAGCAGTGAAAGACGGGAGTCAGGGGAGCAGTACTTC. It yields the protein CASSERRESGEQYF. The rearrangement joins TRBV6-1 to TRBJ2-7; D perhaps matches TRBD2 (6 bases). The CDR3 length is 14 residues. Trimming took off 2 bases at V and 7 bases at J, with 15 bases between the two ends. The germline V gene has CDR1 MNHNS and CDR2 SASEGT.